This entry lists 27 T cell receptor beta chains sequenced from one sample in a study of shared clonotypes between healthy human individuals (dated by TCRdb to 2019 to 2021). The receptor library was made with the immunoSEQ multiplex PCR assay. Here the immuneACCESS table is served through TCRdb, limited to in-frame sequences with V and J called. Missing clones are a known gap in these copies; in checked studies unresolved V genes cover under half, and the rest lacks a known reason. Across this sample there are hundreds of thousands of clones, with over 60% seen only once. The top ten hold about 12% of the sample. The sample comprised PBMCs. All receptors come from a woman aged 40 to 50 in good health. Some clones in this sample may be carry-over from other donors' samples.

The chain links TRBV27 to TRBJ2-5; 12 bases fit TRBD1. The CDR3 spans 14 residues. V was pared by 4 bases and J by 4 bases, with 1 base of the junction left unmatched. Germline loops: CDR1 MNHEY, CDR2 SMNVEV (reference sequence). CDR3 nucleotides: TGTGCCAGCAGTTCGGGACAGGGGGCAGAGACCCAGTACTTC. Protein product: CASSSGQGAETQYF.

J is TRBJ1-1 and V is TRBV7-3; weak D call: TRBD1 (5 bases). The germline V gene has CDR1 SGHTA and CDR2 FQGTGA. The length of the CDR3 is 14 residues. The V end was cut by 9 bases, the J end by 4 bases, with 18 bases between. The CDR3 DNA sequence: TGTGCCAGTAGCGCAGCAGGGCGAGGCACTGAAGCTTTCTTT. Protein sequence: CASSAAGRGTEAFF.

This clone was seen a handful of times. The genes are TRBV4-1 and TRBJ1-1, with 8 nucleotides matching TRBD1. Germline trimming cut 7 bases from V and 9 bases from J; bases unmatched to any gene: 13. The CDR3 has 14 amino acids. In germline, CDR1 is MGHRA, CDR2 YSYEKL. The CDR3 sequence is CASKGQDGDRKAFF. As DNA, the CDR3 is TGCGCCAGCAAAGGACAGGATGGGGACAGGAAAGCTTTCTTT.

The chain employs TRBV9 and TRBJ2-5; D ambiguous. CDR3 length equals 14 residues. V was trimmed by 0 bases and J by 2 bases, leaving 8 bases between them. Germline CDR1 SGDLS, CDR2 YYNGEE. CDR3 sequence reads: CASSVGSRQETQYF. CDR3 in DNA: TGTGCCAGCAGCGTAGGGTCCCGGCAAGAGACCCAGTACTTC.

V gene TRBV2 combines with J gene TRBJ2-7; the match to TRBD1 covers 8 bases. Trimming at V came to 8 bases and at J to 5 bases, leaving 11 bases not matched to a gene. This CDR3 contains 14 residues. The germline V gene has CDR1 SNHLY and CDR2 FYNNEI. CDR3 residues: CASRRQGQSNEQYF. CDR3 nucleotide sequence: TGTGCCAGCCGTAGACAGGGGCAGTCTAACGAGCAGTACTTC.

This clone was recorded at least ten times. The chain employs TRBV30 and TRBJ1-5; 9 bases fit TRBD1. The CDR3 loop spans 16 amino acids. Germline CDR1 is GTSNPN and CDR2 is SVGIG (reference sequence). V was clipped by 3 bases and J by 2 bases; unmatched bases: 8. The CDR3 sequence is CAWRATGGGGNQPQHF. As DNA, the CDR3 is TGTGCCTGGAGAGCAACAGGGGGCGGGGGCAATCAGCCCCAGCATTTT.

Notes on this clone: A far bigger clonotype differs at one base, so this is likely a read error. The chain has TRBV29-1 and TRBJ1-1, with D perhaps TRBD1 (6 bases). CDR3 length: 13 residues. Germline V gene lookup returns CDR1 SQVTM and CDR2 ANQGSEA. The CDR3 loop is CGAVNRDATEAFF. CDR3 DNA: TGCGGCGCTGTGAACAGGGACGCCACTGAAGCTTTCTTT.

A remark on this clone: Other DNA variants within this sample encode the same CDR3. The chain couples TRBV7-9 to TRBJ2-7; 8 nucleotides line up with TRBD1. Germline loops: CDR1 SEHNR, CDR2 FQNEAQ (reference sequence). With V trimmed by 4 bases and J by 2 bases, 4 bases remained unmatched. The CDR3 contains 14 residues. CDR3 nucleotides: TGTGCCAGCAGCTCGACAGGGGCCACCTACGAGCAGTACTTC. Amino acid sequence: CASSSTGATYEQYF.

As regards this clone: A read error likely explains this, since a far larger clone differs by one base. Without the conserved terminal phenylalanine or tryptophan, this CDR3 likely stems from a read error. The chain recombines TRBV7-9 with TRBJ1-4; possible D gene TRBD1, 6 bases. Germline-derived CDR1 and CDR2 are SEHNR and FQNEAQ (reference sequence). The CDR3 spans 14 residues. V was clipped by 5 bases and J by 7 bases, with 14 bases between them. CDR3 loop: CASSTGQISEKLFL. DNA for the CDR3: TGTGCCAGCAGCACTGGACAGATCAGTGAAAAACTGTTTCTT.

With regard to this clone: This is likely an artifact of a read error, given a far larger clone one base away. Here the CDR3 omits its conserved ending phenylalanine or tryptophan, so a read error is the likely source. The rearrangement joins TRBV29-1 to TRBJ2-7, with TRBD1 matching over 12 bases. Trimming took 7 bases from V and 5 from J; bases not matched to a gene: 6. From germline, CDR1 is SQVTM and CDR2 ANQGSEA. There are 13 residues in the CDR3. DNA of the CDR3: TGCAGCGCCACGGGACAGGGGGCTCACGAGCAGTACCTC. Amino acids: CSATGQGAHEQYL.

Concerning this clone: This may come from a read error, since a much larger clone is one base off. The rearrangement links TRBV5-6 to TRBJ1-5; D remains ambiguous. The CDR3 runs to 17 residues. CDR1 SGHDT and CDR2 YYEEEE come from the germline V gene. As DNA, the CDR3 is TGTGCCAGCAGCTTGTACGGGGAGAGGAGTAGCAATCGGCCCCAGCATTTT. Its translation: CASSLYGERSSNRPQHF.

This clone was observed many times. The sample contains more than one DNA sequence encoding this CDR3. The V gene is TRBV21-1, the J gene TRBJ1-2; the table calls TRBD1, which could not be checked here. TRBV21-1 is an annotated pseudogene. This CDR3 has 14 residues. DNA of the CDR3: TGTGCCAGCAGCTCCCAGGGGGCGCCTTATGGCTACACCTTC. Translated: CASSSQGAPYGYTF.

This chain uses TRBV7-3 with TRBJ2-5, with 9 bases matching TRBD1. This CDR3 comprises 14 residues. CDR1 and CDR2 (germline): SGHTA, FQGTGA. J was trimmed by 2 bases and V by 5 bases; bases with no gene match: 3. This chain's CDR3 is CASSQTGGQETQYF. DNA for the CDR3: TGTGCCAGCAGCCAGACAGGGGGGCAAGAGACCCAGTACTTC.

CDR3 DNA sequence: TGTGCCCGGGGACTAGCGGGATCGGATACGCAGTATTTT. It codes for CARGLAGSDTQYF. V gene TRBV30 combines with J gene TRBJ2-3; 13 bases agree with TRBD2. Germline V lookup: CDR1 GTSNPN, CDR2 SVGIG (reference sequence). J was trimmed by 6 bases and V by 8 bases; bases with no gene match: 5. The CDR3 covers 13 residues.

The V and J genes are TRBV27 and TRBJ1-2, with 11 bases fitting TRBD1. Germline values: CDR1 MNHEY, CDR2 SMNVEV (reference sequence). V was clipped by 5 bases and J by 2 bases; unmatched bases: 13. The CDR3 contains 18 residues. CDR3 coding DNA: TGTGCCAGCAGTCGTGTCCAGGACAGGGGGCGAAAGAACTATGGCTACACCTTC. It encodes CASSRVQDRGRKNYGYTF.

This chain connects TRBV5-1 to TRBJ2-1; D is possibly TRBD1 or TRBD2 (5 bases each). Germline values: CDR1 SGHRS, CDR2 YFSETQ. Trimming pared 1 base from V and 7 bases from J, leaving 15 bases between. This CDR3 is built from 15 residues. This CDR3 reads CASSLRPHEGNEQFF. In DNA, the CDR3 is TGCGCCAGCAGCTTGAGGCCTCACGAGGGGAATGAGCAGTTCTTC.

On this clone: A far larger clone is just one base off, so this is likely a read error. The rearrangement links TRBV7-9 to TRBJ2-7, with D possibly being TRBD1 (6 bases). The CDR3 runs to 13 residues. The V gene lost 2 bases and the J gene lost 2 bases, with 7 bases spanning the gap. Germline CDR1 is SEHNR and CDR2 is FQNEAQ (reference sequence). CDR3 in amino acids: CASSLTGTYEQYF. In DNA, the CDR3 is TGTGCCAGCAGCTTAACAGGGACCTACGAGCAGTACTTC.

The V and J genes are TRBV9 and TRBJ2-7; a weak D match, TRBD1 (6 bases). CDR3 length: 16 residues. V lost 4 bases and J lost 2, with 19 bases in between. CDR1 SGDLS and CDR2 YYNGEE come from the germline V gene. The CDR3 loop is CASSPVGDITTYEQYF. The CDR3 region has the DNA TGTGCCAGCAGCCCCGTGGGGGACATCACCACCTACGAGCAGTACTTC.

V and J are TRBV5-4 and TRBJ2-1; unclear D gene. V was trimmed by 0 bases and J by 7 bases, leaving 5 bases between them. The germline V gene encodes CDR1 SGHNT and CDR2 YYREEE (reference sequence). CDR3 length: 12 residues. CDR3 loop: CASSLGGNEQFF. DNA for the CDR3: TGTGCCAGCAGCTTGGGGGGAAATGAGCAGTTCTTC.

The chain couples TRBV5-1 to TRBJ2-2; 9 nucleotides agree with TRBD2. The CDR3 extends over 15 amino acids. Germline CDR1 is SGHRS and CDR2 is YFSETQ. The trim removed 5 bases at V and 0 bases at J, leaving 2 bases unmatched. For the CDR3, the DNA is TGCGCCAGCAGGGCGGGAGGGCCGAACACCGGGGAGCTGTTTTTT. It translates to CASRAGGPNTGELFF.

This clone appeared a single time. A far larger clone is just one base off, so this is likely a read error. The V call is TRBV27, the J call TRBJ2-1; 13 bases fit TRBD2. Unmatched junction bases numbered 14, after V lost 4 bases and J lost 8 bases. This CDR3 comprises 18 residues. Germline-derived CDR1 and CDR2 are MNHEY and SMNVEV (reference sequence). CDR3 sequence reads: CASSSVTSGGSIPDEQFF. The CDR3 DNA is TGTGCCAGCAGTTCCGTGACTAGCGGGGGGTCCATTCCGGATGAGCAGTTCTTC.

This clone appeared once. This chain links TRBV25-1 with TRBJ2-1; tentatively, D is TRBD2 (7 bases). Trimming left V 3 bases short and J 0 bases short, with 9 bases between. The CDR3 extends over 15 amino acids. Germline loops: CDR1 MGHDK, CDR2 SYGVNS. This CDR3 is CASSEGGGSYNEQFF. CDR3 coding DNA: TGTGCCAGCAGTGAGGGAGGGGGCTCCTACAATGAGCAGTTCTTC.

Regarding this clone: It is likely a read error: a sequence one base away is far more abundant. V gene TRBV29-1 combines with J gene TRBJ2-3; 11 nucleotides match TRBD1. Looked up from germline, CDR1 is SQVTM and CDR2 is ANQGSEA. The CDR3 has 15 residues. The V segment lost 4 bases and the J segment 6 bases; nucleotides outside the gene matches: 9. The CDR3 region has the DNA TGCAGCGTTGGAAGGGGGACAGGGGGTTCGGATACGCAGTATTTT. Its translation: CSVGRGTGGSDTQYF.

This sequence joins TRBV5-6 and TRBJ2-1; D ambiguous. Germline V lookup: CDR1 SGHDT, CDR2 YYEEEE. V was pared by 1 base and J by 9 bases, with 14 bases between. The CDR3 loop spans 14 amino acids. CDR3 sequence: CASSLKLPYSEQFF. CDR3 sequence (DNA): TGTGCCAGCAGCTTGAAACTCCCGTATAGTGAGCAGTTCTTC.

This chain joins TRBV14 and TRBJ2-7; no definite D call. V lost 1 base, J lost 2 bases, and 12 bases lay in between. The CDR3 extends over 15 amino acids. Germline V lookup: CDR1 SGHDN, CDR2 FVKESK. The CDR3 sequence is CASSQGVGNTYEQYF. CDR3 nucleotide sequence: TGTGCCAGCAGCCAAGGTGTGGGGAATACCTACGAGCAGTACTTC. The whole variable domain, filled in from reference TRBV14 and TRBJ2-7, reads EAGVTQFPSHSVIEKGQTVTLRCDPISGHDNLYWYRRVMGKEIKFLLHFVKESKQDESGMPNNRFLAERTGGTYSTLKVQPAELEDSGVYFCASSQGVGNTYEQYFGPGTRLTVT.

The gene calls are TRBV6-1 and TRBJ1-1; perhaps TRBD1 as D (5 bases). The CDR3 loop spans 15 amino acids. CDR1 is MNHNS and CDR2 is SASEGT in the germline V gene. V shed 3 bases and J shed 3 bases, with 14 bases lying between them. CDR3 sequence: CASSEAPGGYTEAFF. CDR3 bases: TGTGCCAGCAGTGAGGCTCCTGGGGGGTACACTGAAGCTTTCTTT.

The chain is built from TRBV10-1 and TRBJ2-1; no reliable D call. CDR1 is WNHNN, CDR2 SYGVQD, per germline (reference sequence). V was cut by 6 bases and J by 15 bases, with 24 bases left in between. CDR3 length equals 14 residues. As DNA, the CDR3 is TGCGCCAGCAGCGTCCAAGGTGGCAGCCGCTTTTTGTTCTTC. Its protein is CASSVQGGSRFLFF.